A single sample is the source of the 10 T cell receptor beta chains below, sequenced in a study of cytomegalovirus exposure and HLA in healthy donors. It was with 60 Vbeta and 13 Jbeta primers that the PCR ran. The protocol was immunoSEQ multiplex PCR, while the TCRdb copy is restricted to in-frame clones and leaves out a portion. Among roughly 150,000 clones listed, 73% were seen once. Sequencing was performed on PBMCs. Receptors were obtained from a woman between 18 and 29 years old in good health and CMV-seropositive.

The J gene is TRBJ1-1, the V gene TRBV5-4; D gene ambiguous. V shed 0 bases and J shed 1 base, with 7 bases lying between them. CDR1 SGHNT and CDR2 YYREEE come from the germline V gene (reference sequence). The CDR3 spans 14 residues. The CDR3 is CASSLELQNTEAFF. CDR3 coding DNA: TGTGCCAGCAGCTTGGAACTGCAGAACACTGAAGCTTTCTTT.

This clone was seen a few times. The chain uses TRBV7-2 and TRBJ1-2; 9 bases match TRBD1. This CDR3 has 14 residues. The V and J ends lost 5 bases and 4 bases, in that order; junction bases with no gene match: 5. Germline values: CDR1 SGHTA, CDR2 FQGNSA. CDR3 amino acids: CASSPDRGPYGYTF. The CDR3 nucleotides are TGTGCCAGCAGCCCGGACAGGGGCCCCTATGGCTACACCTTC.

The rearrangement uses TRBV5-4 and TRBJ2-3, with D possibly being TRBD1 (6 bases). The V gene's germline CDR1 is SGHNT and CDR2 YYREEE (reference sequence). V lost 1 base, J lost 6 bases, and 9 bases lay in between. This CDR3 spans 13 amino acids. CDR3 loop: CASSLLGADTQYF. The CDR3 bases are TGTGCCAGCAGCTTGCTGGGGGCCGATACGCAGTATTTT.

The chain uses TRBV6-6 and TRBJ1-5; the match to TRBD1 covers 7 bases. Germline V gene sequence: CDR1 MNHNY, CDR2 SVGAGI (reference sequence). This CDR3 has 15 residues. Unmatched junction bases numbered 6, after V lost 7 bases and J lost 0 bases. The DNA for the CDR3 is TGTGCCAGCAACTACAGGGGCAATAGCAATCAGCCCCAGCATTTT. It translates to CASNYRGNSNQPQHF.

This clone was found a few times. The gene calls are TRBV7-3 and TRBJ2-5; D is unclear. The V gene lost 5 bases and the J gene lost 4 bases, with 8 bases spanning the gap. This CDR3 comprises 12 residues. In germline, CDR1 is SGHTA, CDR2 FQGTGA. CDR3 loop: CASSQPGETQYF. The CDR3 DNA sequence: TGTGCCAGCAGCCAACCGGGAGAGACCCAGTACTTC. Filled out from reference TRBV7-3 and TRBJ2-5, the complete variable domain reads GAGVSQTPSNKVTEKGKYVELRCDPISGHTALYWYRQSLGQGPEFLIYFQGTGAADDSGLPNDRFFAVRPEGSVSTLKIQRTERGDSAVYLCASSQPGETQYFGPGTRLLVL.

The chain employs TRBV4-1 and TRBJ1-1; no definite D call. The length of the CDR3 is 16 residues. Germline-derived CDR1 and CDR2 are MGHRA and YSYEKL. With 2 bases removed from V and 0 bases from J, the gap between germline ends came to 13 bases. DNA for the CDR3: TGCGCCAGCAGCCAAAGAGAGGGAACTATGAACACTGAAGCTTTCTTT. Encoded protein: CASSQREGTMNTEAFF.

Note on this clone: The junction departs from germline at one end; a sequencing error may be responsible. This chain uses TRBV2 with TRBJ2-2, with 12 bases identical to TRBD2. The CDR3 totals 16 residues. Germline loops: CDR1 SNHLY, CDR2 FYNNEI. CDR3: CAGRASGGASTGELFF. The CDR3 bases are TGTGCCGGCAGGGCTAGCGGGGGGGCGAGCACCGGGGAGCTGTTTTTT.

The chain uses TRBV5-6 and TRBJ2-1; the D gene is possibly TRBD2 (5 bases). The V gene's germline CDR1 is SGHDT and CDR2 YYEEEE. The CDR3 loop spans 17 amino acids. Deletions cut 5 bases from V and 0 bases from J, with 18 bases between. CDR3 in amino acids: CASSPLPGGSSYNEQFF. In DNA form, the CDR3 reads TGTGCCAGCAGTCCCCTCCCCGGTGGGAGCTCCTACAATGAGCAGTTCTTC.

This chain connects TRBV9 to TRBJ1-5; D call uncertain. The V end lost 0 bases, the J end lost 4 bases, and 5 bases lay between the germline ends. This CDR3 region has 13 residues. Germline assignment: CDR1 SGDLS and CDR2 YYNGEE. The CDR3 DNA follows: TGTGCCAGCAGCGTAGAACTAAATCAGCCCCAGCATTTT. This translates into CASSVELNQPQHF. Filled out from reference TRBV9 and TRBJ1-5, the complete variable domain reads DSGVTQTPKHLITATGQRVTLRCSPRSGDLSVYWYQQSLDQGLQFLIQYYNGEERAKGNILERFSAQQFPDLHSELNLSSLELGDSALYFCASSVELNQPQHFGDGTRLSIL.

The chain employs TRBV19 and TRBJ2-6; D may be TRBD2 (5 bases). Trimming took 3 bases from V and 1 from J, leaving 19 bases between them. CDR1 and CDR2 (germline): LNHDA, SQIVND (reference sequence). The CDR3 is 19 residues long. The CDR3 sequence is CASSIIGGGLPSGANVLTF. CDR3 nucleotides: TGTGCCAGTAGTATTATCGGCGGCGGACTGCCTTCTGGGGCCAACGTCCTGACTTTC.